This TCR beta chain was captured by sequencing in a study of metastatic and nonmetastatic thyroid tumors. Study background: Repertoire data that came from the blood and tumor or nodule tissue of malignant and benign thyroid patients were compared.

The authors' processing: Researchers built a distant-metastasis classifier for papillary thyroid cancer that drew on CDR3 differences across clinicopathological groups. TCRdb reprocessed the PCR reads via MiXCR. In this record, the V and J calls reflect TCRdb's handling and not the investigators' own analysis. The table lists around 25,000 clones, roughly 26% of them singletons, with around 6% in the top ten. There are 14 residues in the CDR3. Germline CDR1 and CDR2: MNHEY and SMNVEV (reference sequence). V lost 3 bases to trimming and J lost 2 bases, with 10 bases between them. Study-wide results and caveats: Malignant tumors reportedly showed significantly higher TCR beta diversity than benign nodules in both blood and tumor.

In its sample, this clone is medium-sized. Its antigen is unknown. Nobody among the patients had been given any treatment before thyroid surgery. The specimen was blood. The source is a female donor with papillary thyroid cancer or a benign thyroid nodule (not recorded which). Some clones in this sample may be carry-over from other donors' samples. The V and J genes are TRBV27 and TRBJ1-2; D unclear. The CDR3, as DNA: TGTGCCAGCAGTTTGTGGACGGCAAACTATGGCTACACCTTC. Translating gives CASSLWTANYGYTF.